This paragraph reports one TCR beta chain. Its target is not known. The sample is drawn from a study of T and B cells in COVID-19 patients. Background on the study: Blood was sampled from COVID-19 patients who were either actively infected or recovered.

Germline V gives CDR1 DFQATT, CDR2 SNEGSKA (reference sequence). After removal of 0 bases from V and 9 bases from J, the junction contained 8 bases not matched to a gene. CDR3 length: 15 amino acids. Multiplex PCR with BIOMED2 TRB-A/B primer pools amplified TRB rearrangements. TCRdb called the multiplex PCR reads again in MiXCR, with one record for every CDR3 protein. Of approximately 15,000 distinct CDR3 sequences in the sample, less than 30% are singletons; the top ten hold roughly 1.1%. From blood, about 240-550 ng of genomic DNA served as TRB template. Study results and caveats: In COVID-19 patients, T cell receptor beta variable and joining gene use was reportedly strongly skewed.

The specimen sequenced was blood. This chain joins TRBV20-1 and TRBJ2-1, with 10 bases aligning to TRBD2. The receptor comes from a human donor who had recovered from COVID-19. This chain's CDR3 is CSARDRASGSGEQFF. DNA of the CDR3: TGCAGTGCTAGAGATAGGGCTAGCGGGAGTGGTGAGCAGTTCTTC.